The clone carrying this TCR beta chain appeared a few times. Antigen: not known. This entry is derived from a study of T cells after yellow fever vaccination. Overall study findings and caveats: Relatively few clonotypes were ones that appeared in both CD4 and CD8 compartments. From the bulk population, abundant clonotypes could contaminate and appear within FACS-sorted repertoires. Subsequent to the booster, the majority of primary-vaccination clones reappeared (around 96% CD4, 88% CD8).

The germline V gene has CDR1 MGHDK and CDR2 SYGVNS. The CDR3 has 12 residues. Trimming left V 5 bases short and J 0 bases short, with 4 bases between. It was through 5'RACE template switching that TCR cDNA was made, with a universal primer site and UMIs added. Via MiXCR, TCRdb re-called the 5' RACE reads, giving one row per CDR3 protein. The sample includes some 320,000 distinct CDR3 sequences, 8.5% to 9% of them seen just once. The chain is built from TRBV25-1 and TRBJ2-5; D not resolved. Sequencing was performed on PBMCs, taken on the day of the first yellow fever vaccination. This receptor was identified in a man between 18 and 29 years old who received the YFV17D yellow fever vaccine. CDR3 region: CASSRHQETQYF. CDR3 DNA: TGTGCCAGCAGTCGGCACCAAGAGACCCAGTACTTC.